This passage covers 10 T cell receptor beta chains from one sample sequenced in a study of T-cell memory formation after mild COVID-19. Using its own MiXCR run on the 5' RACE reads, TCRdb lists one record per CDR3 protein. This table holds approximately 150,000 distinct CDR3 sequences, about 6.1% found once. The source material was PBMCs or a T cell subset sorted from them (not recorded which). Source of these receptors: an adult woman who had mild COVID-19 (a few samples of this study predate the infection). Cell type and time point are not known.

This clonotype was recorded at least ten times. V usage is TRBV7-9 and J usage is TRBJ2-3, with D perhaps matching TRBD2 (6 bases). This CDR3 is 19 amino acids long. The germline V and J ends were trimmed by 10 bases and 1 base, with 30 bases remaining between them. Germline V gene data show CDR1 as SEHNR and CDR2 as FQNEAQ (reference sequence). The CDR3 region is CATKNSFIDSGTRTDTQYF. The CDR3 nucleotides read TGTGCCACCAAAAACTCCTTTATTGATAGCGGAACTCGCACAGATACGCAGTATTTT.

In nucleotides, the CDR3 is TGTGCCAGCAGTGAAGTCGGGAGAGCGGGAGGTCGCGGTGAGCAGTTCTTC. Protein: CASSEVGRAGGRGEQFF. This sequence joins TRBV25-1 and TRBJ2-1; 9 positions agree with TRBD2. Germline CDR1 reads MGHDK; CDR2 reads SYGVNS. J gave up 9 bases and V 2 bases, and 14 bases lay outside the gene matches. The CDR3 has 17 amino acids.

The table lists this clonotype with many counts. The V call is TRBV3-1, the J call TRBJ2-7; no definite D call. This CDR3 region has 11 residues. CDR1 LGHDT and CDR2 YNNKEL come from the germline V gene (reference sequence). Trimming took off 3 bases at V and 6 bases at J, with 6 bases between the two ends. CDR3 DNA sequence: TGTGCCAGCAGCCAGTCCGGCGAGCAGTACTTC. Residues: CASSQSGEQYF.

The chain uses TRBV2 and TRBJ2-1; 7 nucleotides line up with TRBD1. CDR3 length equals 13 residues. Per germline, CDR1 SNHLY and CDR2 FYNNEI. J was trimmed by 7 bases and V by 6 bases; bases with no gene match: 6. CDR3 bases: TGTGCCAGCAGAGGGGGCAGAGGAAATGAGCAGTTCTTC. This sequence encodes CASRGGRGNEQFF.

This clonotype was recorded many times. This chain links TRBV12-3 or TRBV12-4 with TRBJ2-1; 7 nucleotides align to TRBD2. There are 16 residues in the CDR3. V trimming: 3 bases; J trimming: 4 bases; junction bases outside the gene matches: 9. CDR3 in DNA: TGTGCCAGCAGTTTTCTGCCTAGCGGAACGTACAATGAGCAGTTCTTC. It encodes CASSFLPSGTYNEQFF.

The V gene is TRBV6-5, the J gene TRBJ1-3; the D gene is possibly TRBD1 (6 bases). This CDR3 has 14 amino acids. V shed 4 bases and J shed 6 bases, with 13 bases lying between them. CDR1 is MNHEY, CDR2 SVGAGI, per germline. CDR3 loop: CASSSGVLVNTIYF. In DNA, the CDR3 is TGTGCCAGCAGTTCAGGGGTACTTGTAAACACCATATATTTT.

At least ten counts were recorded for this clonotype. At one end the junction does not follow the germline gene, possibly because of a read error. The chain couples TRBV5-1 to TRBJ1-2; 8 nucleotides align to TRBD1. CDR1 is SGHRS and CDR2 is YFSETQ in the germline V gene. This CDR3 region has 13 residues. The CDR3 loop reads CASSLDRGYGYTF. Here the CDR3 DNA reads TGTGCCAGCAGCTTAGACAGGGGCTATGGCTACACCTTC.

This clonotype occurred a few times. This rearrangement joins TRBV3-1 to TRBJ2-7; D is undetermined. V was shortened by 2 bases and J by 4 bases, with 6 bases between the two germline ends. Germline loops: CDR1 LGHDT, CDR2 YNNKEL (reference sequence). The CDR3 is 12 residues long. The CDR3 here is CASSQFIYEQYF. CDR3 nucleotide sequence: TGTGCCAGCAGCCAATTCATTTACGAGCAGTACTTC.

About this clonotype itself: Compared with germline, one end of the junction differs, possibly owing to a read error. The V call is TRBV7-7, the J call TRBJ2-2, with D tentatively TRBD1 (5 bases). The germline CDR1 and CDR2 sequences are SSHAT and FNYEAQ (reference sequence). The CDR3 has 14 amino acids. This chain's CDR3 is CASSPTEKTGELFF. Written as DNA, the CDR3 is TGTGCTAGCAGCCCGACAGAAAAAACCGGGGAGCTGTTTTTT.

This clonotype was seen repeatedly, ten times or more. The rearrangement uses TRBV29-1 and TRBJ2-7, with TRBD1 as a possible D gene (6 bases). Germline lookup yields CDR1 SQVTM and CDR2 ANQGSEA. V lost 5 bases and J lost 2, with 16 bases in between. The CDR3 length is 14 residues. CDR3: CSVLRDTVTYEQYF. Here the CDR3 DNA reads TGCAGCGTTCTCCGGGACACCGTAACCTACGAGCAGTACTTC.